This record looks at one TCR beta chain sequence and its context. The germline V gene encodes CDR1 MDHEN and CDR2 SYDVKM. This CDR3 has 13 residues. V was pared by 3 bases and J by 3 bases, with 9 bases between. The data are from a study of cytomegalovirus exposure and HLA in healthy donors. Across the study: One earlier analysis, a look at roughly 180 million T cells, found about 110 million unique TCR beta sequences.

Vbeta (60) and Jbeta (13) primers were used in the PCR. The method was immunoSEQ multiplex PCR; TCRdb's version includes in-frame clones alone and lacks a portion of them. The sample has more than 90,000 clones, 74% seen once. Material for sequencing was PBMCs. This rearrangement joins TRBV28 to TRBJ2-7, with D maybe TRBD2 (5 bases). This clonotype originated in a woman aged 45-60 years in good health and CMV-seropositive. The CDR3 DNA follows: TGTGCCAGCAGTTTTACTAGACACTACGAGCAGTACTTC. Translated, it gives CASSFTRHYEQYF.